These 30 T cell receptor beta chains came from one sample sequenced in a study of OX40 agonist ivuxolimab in advanced cancers. Generated by immunoSEQ multiplex PCR, the TCRdb table keeps only in-frame clones and is missing some. This sample carries 50,000 or so clones, roughly four fifths of them seen once, and the ten largest clones take around 0.8%. Sequencing was performed on CD4+ or CD8+ T cells sorted from blood, taken in a trial of the OX40 agonist ivuxolimab. The receptors originated from an adult with an advanced solid tumor such as melanoma, head and neck, liver or kidney cancer.

V usage is TRBV6-5 and J usage is TRBJ1-1, with 10 bases identical to TRBD1. The length of the CDR3 is 14 residues. Per the germline V gene, CDR1 is MNHEY and CDR2 is SVGAGI. The V segment lost 7 bases and the J segment 4 bases; nucleotides outside the gene matches: 6. The CDR3 region is CASNRQGAGTEAFF. For the CDR3, the DNA is TGTGCCAGCAATCGACAGGGGGCGGGCACTGAAGCTTTCTTT.

The V gene is TRBV18, the J gene TRBJ2-2; D unresolved. Per the germline V gene, CDR1 is KGHSH and CDR2 is LQKENI. The CDR3 contains 12 residues. V dropped 2 bases and J dropped 2 bases, with 0 bases sitting between them. The CDR3: CASSPNTGELFF. In DNA form, the CDR3 reads TGTGCCAGCTCACCAAACACCGGGGAGCTGTTTTTT. Drawing the rest from reference TRBV18 and TRBJ2-2, the complete variable domain is NAGVMQNPRHLVRRRGQEARLRCSPMKGHSHVYWYRQLPEEGLKFMVYLQKENIIDESGMPKERFSAEFPKEGPSILRIQQVVRGDSAAYFCASSPNTGELFFGEGSRLTVL.

This chain uses TRBV5-4 with TRBJ1-2, with 10 bases lining up with TRBD1. Germline V CDR1 and CDR2: SGHNT, YYREEE (reference sequence). The V segment lost 4 bases and the J segment 1 base; nucleotides outside the gene matches: 10. The CDR3 totals 17 residues. CDR3 loop: CASSEAGQGSLNYGYTF. The CDR3, as DNA: TGTGCCAGCAGCGAAGCGGGACAGGGGAGCCTTAACTATGGCTACACCTTC.

The chain recombines TRBV5-1 with TRBJ2-7; 8 bases line up with TRBD1. This CDR3 has 14 residues. V was pared by 4 bases and J by 5 bases, with 8 bases of the junction left unmatched. CDR1 SGHRS and CDR2 YFSETQ come from the germline V gene. This CDR3 is CASSRRTGTDEQYF. The DNA of the CDR3 is TGCGCCAGCAGCCGACGGACAGGGACGGACGAGCAGTACTTC.

This chain joins TRBV27 and TRBJ2-3; D remains ambiguous. Deletions cut 3 bases from V and 0 bases from J, with 13 bases between. Germline CDR1 is MNHEY and CDR2 is SMNVEV (reference sequence). The CDR3 is 16 amino acids. CDR3 loop: CASSFSIGPSTDTQYF. The DNA of the CDR3 is TGTGCCAGCAGTTTCTCGATAGGGCCCAGCACAGATACGCAGTATTTT.

The rearrangement links TRBV21-1 to TRBJ2-3. TRBV21-1 is recorded as a pseudogene. There are 15 residues in the CDR3. In nucleotides, the CDR3 is TGTGCCAGCACCCCAGGGGGGGGCCCAACAGATACGCAGTATTTT. This sequence encodes CASTPGGGPTDTQYF.

The rearrangement uses TRBV4-1 and TRBJ2-5; 11 positions match TRBD2. The CDR3 covers 15 residues. CDR1 is MGHRA and CDR2 is YSYEKL in the germline V gene. The V segment lost 4 bases and the J segment 5 bases; nucleotides outside the gene matches: 6. This CDR3 is CASSRLAGGGETQYF. CDR3 sequence (DNA): TGCGCCAGCAGCCGCCTAGCGGGGGGCGGGGAGACCCAGTACTTC.

This clone was detected only once. V is TRBV10-2 and J is TRBJ1-5, with 7 bases identical to TRBD1. The J segment lost 2 bases and the V segment lost 4 bases, leaving 2 bases of the junction unmatched. CDR1 and CDR2 (germline): WSHSY, SAAADI. The CDR3 sequence is 14 residues long. CDR3 sequence (DNA): TGCGCCAGCAGTGGACAGGGAGGCAATCAGCCCCAGCATTTT. It translates to CASSGQGGNQPQHF.

The sample holds a few counts of this clone. The chain combines TRBV27 with TRBJ2-2, with TRBD2 matching 11 bases. Germline lookup yields CDR1 MNHEY and CDR2 SMNVEV (reference sequence). The CDR3 is 19 residues long. V shed 5 bases, J shed 0 bases, and the junction held 11 bases outside the gene matches. CDR3 in DNA: TGTGCCAGCAGTCCTTGGCCTAGCGGGGGGCCAGCGAACACCGGGGAGCTGTTTTTT. The encoded protein is CASSPWPSGGPANTGELFF.

The chain recombines TRBV5-4 with TRBJ2-5; a possible D gene is TRBD1 (6 bases). The CDR3 totals 15 residues. The germline V gene encodes CDR1 SGHNT and CDR2 YYREEE (reference sequence). V was cut by 1 base and J by 3 bases, with 13 bases left in between. The CDR3 region is CASSLRIAGEETQYF. The CDR3 bases are TGTGCCAGCAGCTTGAGGATAGCAGGGGAAGAGACCCAGTACTTC.

This sequence joins TRBV7-2 and TRBJ2-6; TRBD2 agrees at 11 bases. This CDR3 contains 18 residues. Trimming cost V 5 bases and J 0 bases; bases outside gene matches: 6. Germline assignment: CDR1 SGHTA and CDR2 FQGNSA. The CDR3 DNA reads TGTGCCAGCAGCCCAGGACTAGCGGGTTCCTCTGGGGCCAACGTCCTGACTTTC. It codes for CASSPGLAGSSGANVLTF.

This clone was observed once. This chain connects TRBV5-1 to TRBJ2-5; perhaps TRBD1 as D (5 bases). Germline values: CDR1 SGHRS, CDR2 YFSETQ. This CDR3 is built from 14 residues. The V end lost 1 base, the J end lost 2 bases, and 9 bases lay between the germline ends. CDR3: CASSLQGAQETQYF. The CDR3 bases are TGCGCCAGCAGCTTGCAAGGGGCGCAAGAGACCCAGTACTTC.

V is TRBV28 and J is TRBJ2-3; a weak D match, TRBD2 (6 bases). V shed 7 bases and J shed 1 base, with 15 bases lying between them. The CDR3 contains 15 residues. Germline V CDR1 and CDR2: MDHEN, SYDVKM. In DNA, the CDR3 is TGTGCCAGCACCAACGGAGGGGCCCGCACAGATACGCAGTATTTT. It yields the protein CASTNGGARTDTQYF.

This clone was counted a single time. The rearrangement links TRBV9 to TRBJ1-3; D remains ambiguous. Germline assignment: CDR1 SGDLS and CDR2 YYNGEE. The V gene lost 0 bases and the J gene lost 2 bases, with 6 bases spanning the gap. The CDR3 is 14 amino acids. In nucleotides, the CDR3 is TGTGCCAGCAGCGTAGGAAGCACTGGAAACACCATATATTTT. Translated: CASSVGSTGNTIYF.

The V call is TRBV5-5, the J call TRBJ1-5; D is unclear. This CDR3 comprises 16 residues. CDR1 SGHKS and CDR2 YYEKEE come from the germline V gene (reference sequence). V lost 0 bases and J lost 1, with 11 bases in between. CDR3 nucleotides: TGTGCCAGCAGCTTGGCGACGGGAACGAGCAATCAGCCCCAGCATTTT. Its protein is CASSLATGTSNQPQHF.

The gene calls are TRBV5-1 and TRBJ1-2; 7 positions agree with TRBD1. With 0 bases clipped from V and 8 bases from J, the junction kept 7 bases outside the gene matches. The CDR3 spans 14 residues. The germline CDR1 and CDR2 sequences are SGHRS and YFSETQ. CDR3 amino acids: CASSLAFTGVGYTF. CDR3 bases: TGCGCCAGCAGCTTGGCCTTCACAGGGGTCGGCTACACCTTC.

V and J are TRBV18 and TRBJ2-4; D is uncertain. The germline gives CDR1 KGHSH, CDR2 LQKENI. This CDR3 is built from 11 residues. V shed 5 bases and J shed 4 bases, with 3 bases lying between them. CDR3 sequence: CASSAKNIQYF. CDR3 coding DNA: TGTGCCAGCTCAGCAAAAAACATTCAGTACTTC.

V gene TRBV10-3 combines with J gene TRBJ2-5; TRBD1 is a possible D gene (6 bases). Germline assignment: CDR1 ENHRY and CDR2 SYGVKD. The V end lost 11 bases, the J end lost 5 bases, and 15 bases lay between the germline ends. The CDR3 sequence is 12 residues long. CDR3 protein: CAAGQTTETQYF. CDR3 nucleotides: TGTGCCGCAGGACAGACGACGGAGACCCAGTACTTC.

The CDR3 region is CASSWDGPNTGELFF. CDR3 bases: TGCGCCAGCAGCTGGGACGGGCCGAACACCGGGGAGCTGTTTTTT. This rearrangement joins TRBV5-1 to TRBJ2-2, with D perhaps given as TRBD1 or TRBD2 (5 bases each). This CDR3 has 15 amino acids. Germline CDR1 SGHRS, CDR2 YFSETQ. V lost 3 bases, J lost 0 bases, and 9 bases lay in between.

The V gene is TRBV4-1, the J gene TRBJ2-1; 7 bases line up with TRBD1. From germline, CDR1 is MGHRA and CDR2 YSYEKL. CDR3 size: 16 residues. The junction had 4 bases not matched to a gene; V was cut back by 0 bases and J by 2 bases. CDR3 loop: CASSQEGTATYNEQFF. CDR3 DNA sequence: TGCGCCAGCAGCCAAGAGGGGACAGCAACCTACAATGAGCAGTTCTTC.

The chain couples TRBV5-1 to TRBJ2-3; possibly TRBD2 for D (6 bases). Germline V CDR1 and CDR2: SGHRS, YFSETQ. V lost 6 bases, J lost 2 bases, and 22 bases lay in between. This CDR3 spans 17 amino acids. The CDR3 loop is CASTPLSFSGDTDTQYF. The CDR3 DNA is TGCGCCAGCACCCCGCTCTCGTTTAGCGGAGACACAGATACGCAGTATTTT.

This chain connects TRBV7-9 to TRBJ2-5; no firm D call. The CDR3 is 18 amino acids. Trimming shortened V by 3 bases and J by 0 bases, and 20 bases separated the two germline ends. Germline assignment: CDR1 SEHNR and CDR2 FQNEAQ (reference sequence). DNA of the CDR3: TGTGCCAGCAGCTTTGCCAATTGGGAACGGACGTACCAAGAGACCCAGTACTTC. It codes for CASSFANWERTYQETQYF.

This clone was detected only once. The chain is built from TRBV28 and TRBJ1-3; no firm D call. The germline V and J ends were trimmed by 6 bases and 2 bases, with 11 bases remaining between them. The V gene's germline CDR1 is MDHEN and CDR2 SYDVKM. CDR3 size: 14 residues. The CDR3 sequence: CASSSQGPGNTIYF. DNA of the CDR3: TGTGCCAGCAGCTCACAAGGGCCTGGAAACACCATATATTTT.

The V gene is TRBV19, the J gene TRBJ1-1, with a possible D match to TRBD1 (5 bases). Germline values: CDR1 LNHDA, CDR2 SQIVND (reference sequence). V was shortened by 6 bases and J by 8 bases, with 16 bases between the two germline ends. This CDR3 spans 13 amino acids. CDR3 DNA: TGTGCCAGTAGGCGGGGACTCTTGGAGGAAGCTTTCTTT. This codes for CASRRGLLEEAFF. Combining the CDR3 with reference TRBV19 and TRBJ1-1 gives the whole variable domain DGGITQSPKYLFRKEGQNVTLSCEQNLNHDAMYWYRQDPGQGLRLIYYSQIVNDFQKGDIAEGYSVSREKKESFPLTVTSAQKNPTAFYLCASRRGLLEEAFFGQGTRLTVV.

The chain recombines TRBV10-1 with TRBJ2-3; D is uncertain. Trimming shortened V by 4 bases and J by 6 bases, and 11 bases separated the two germline ends. This CDR3 is 13 amino acids long. Per the germline V gene, CDR1 is WNHNN and CDR2 is SYGVQD (reference sequence). The CDR3 nucleotides read TGCGCCAGCAGTGGGGCGAGTGGCGATACGCAGTATTTT. Amino acids: CASSGASGDTQYF.

V and J are TRBV29-1 and TRBJ2-4, with D perhaps TRBD2 (6 bases). CDR1 is SQVTM and CDR2 is ANQGSEA in the germline V gene. The CDR3 consists of 15 residues. V lost 3 bases and J lost 0, with 12 bases in between. As DNA, the CDR3 is TGCAGCGTTGAGGGAGGTATACTAGCCAAAAACATTCAGTACTTC. Protein sequence: CSVEGGILAKNIQYF. Full variable domain (rest looked up from reference TRBV29-1 and TRBJ2-4): SAVISQKPSRDICQRGTSLTIQCQVDSQVTMMFWYRQQPGQSLTLIATANQGSEATYESGFVIDKFPISRPNLTFSTLTVSNMSPEDSSIYLCSVEGGILAKNIQYFGAGTRLSVL.

This sequence joins TRBV7-9 and TRBJ2-1, with 11 positions matching TRBD2. V was pared by 11 bases and J by 9 bases, with 9 bases of the junction left unmatched. CDR3 length: 13 residues. Looked up from germline, CDR1 is SEHNR and CDR2 is FQNEAQ (reference sequence). The CDR3 DNA reads as TGTGCCCCCCCCCGACTAGCGGGGTTTGAGCAGTTCTTC. It translates to CAPPRLAGFEQFF.

This clone was recorded only once. The chain joins TRBV2 to TRBJ1-2; 10 positions agree with TRBD1. Germline trimming cut 4 bases from V and 2 bases from J; bases unmatched to any gene: 7. CDR3 length equals 16 residues. Germline loops: CDR1 SNHLY, CDR2 FYNNEI. The CDR3 bases are TGTGCCAGCAGTGTTATTCGACAGGGGGCGAACTATGGCTACACCTTC. This encodes CASSVIRQGANYGYTF. The full variable domain, its missing parts supplied by reference TRBV2 and TRBJ1-2, is EPEVTQTPSHQVTQMGQEVILRCVPISNHLYFYWYRQILGQKVEFLVSFYNNEISEKSEIFDDQFSVERPDGSNFTLKIRSTKLEDSAMYFCASSVIRQGANYGYTFGSGTRLTVV.

This rearrangement joins TRBV19 to TRBJ1-1; tentative D call: TRBD1 (6 bases). Germline values: CDR1 LNHDA, CDR2 SQIVND (reference sequence). V was trimmed by 3 bases and J by 6 bases, leaving 11 bases between them. CDR3 length: 13 residues. The CDR3 DNA follows: TGTGCCAGTAGTATGCTACAGGGAGCTGAAGCTTTCTTT. It specifies CASSMLQGAEAFF.

The rearrangement uses TRBV7-2 and TRBJ1-4; D perhaps matches TRBD1 (5 bases). V was trimmed by 5 bases and J by 4 bases, leaving 8 bases between them. Germline assignment: CDR1 SGHTA and CDR2 FQGNSA. The CDR3 covers 13 residues. The DNA of the CDR3 is TGTGCCAGCAGCAGGGGTAGTAATGAAAAACTGTTTTTT. Translation gives CASSRGSNEKLFF.